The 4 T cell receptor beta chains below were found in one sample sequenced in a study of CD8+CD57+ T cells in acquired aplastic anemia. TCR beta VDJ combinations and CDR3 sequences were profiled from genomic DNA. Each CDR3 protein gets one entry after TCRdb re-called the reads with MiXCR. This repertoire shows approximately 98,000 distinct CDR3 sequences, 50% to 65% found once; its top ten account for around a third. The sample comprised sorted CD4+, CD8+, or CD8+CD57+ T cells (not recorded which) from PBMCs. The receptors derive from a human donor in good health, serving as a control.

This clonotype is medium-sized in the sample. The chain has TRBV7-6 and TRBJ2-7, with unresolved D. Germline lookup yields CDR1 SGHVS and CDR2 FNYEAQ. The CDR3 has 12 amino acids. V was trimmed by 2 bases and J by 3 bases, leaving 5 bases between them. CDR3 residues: CASSLTGYEQYF. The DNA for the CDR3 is TGTGCCAGCAGCTTAACCGGCTACGAGCAGTACTTC.

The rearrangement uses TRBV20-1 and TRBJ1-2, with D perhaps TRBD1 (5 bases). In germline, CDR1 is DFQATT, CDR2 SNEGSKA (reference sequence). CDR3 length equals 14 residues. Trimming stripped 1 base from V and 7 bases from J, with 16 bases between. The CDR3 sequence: CSARVGTRRGGYTF. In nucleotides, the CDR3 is TGCAGTGCTAGAGTAGGGACTCGCCGGGGTGGCTACACCTTC.

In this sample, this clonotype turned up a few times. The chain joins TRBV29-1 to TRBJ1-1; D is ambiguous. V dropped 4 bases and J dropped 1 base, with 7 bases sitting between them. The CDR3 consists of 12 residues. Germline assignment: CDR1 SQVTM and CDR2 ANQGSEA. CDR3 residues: CSVGGQNTEAFF. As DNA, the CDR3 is TGCAGCGTTGGAGGGCAGAACACTGAAGCTTTCTTT.

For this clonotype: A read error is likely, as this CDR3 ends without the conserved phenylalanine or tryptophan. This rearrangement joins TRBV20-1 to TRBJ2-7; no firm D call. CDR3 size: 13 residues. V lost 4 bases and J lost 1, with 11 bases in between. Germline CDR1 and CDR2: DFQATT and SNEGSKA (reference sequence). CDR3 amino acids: CSAISRLSYEQYI. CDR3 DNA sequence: TGCAGTGCTATTTCACGGCTATCCTACGAGCAGTACATC.